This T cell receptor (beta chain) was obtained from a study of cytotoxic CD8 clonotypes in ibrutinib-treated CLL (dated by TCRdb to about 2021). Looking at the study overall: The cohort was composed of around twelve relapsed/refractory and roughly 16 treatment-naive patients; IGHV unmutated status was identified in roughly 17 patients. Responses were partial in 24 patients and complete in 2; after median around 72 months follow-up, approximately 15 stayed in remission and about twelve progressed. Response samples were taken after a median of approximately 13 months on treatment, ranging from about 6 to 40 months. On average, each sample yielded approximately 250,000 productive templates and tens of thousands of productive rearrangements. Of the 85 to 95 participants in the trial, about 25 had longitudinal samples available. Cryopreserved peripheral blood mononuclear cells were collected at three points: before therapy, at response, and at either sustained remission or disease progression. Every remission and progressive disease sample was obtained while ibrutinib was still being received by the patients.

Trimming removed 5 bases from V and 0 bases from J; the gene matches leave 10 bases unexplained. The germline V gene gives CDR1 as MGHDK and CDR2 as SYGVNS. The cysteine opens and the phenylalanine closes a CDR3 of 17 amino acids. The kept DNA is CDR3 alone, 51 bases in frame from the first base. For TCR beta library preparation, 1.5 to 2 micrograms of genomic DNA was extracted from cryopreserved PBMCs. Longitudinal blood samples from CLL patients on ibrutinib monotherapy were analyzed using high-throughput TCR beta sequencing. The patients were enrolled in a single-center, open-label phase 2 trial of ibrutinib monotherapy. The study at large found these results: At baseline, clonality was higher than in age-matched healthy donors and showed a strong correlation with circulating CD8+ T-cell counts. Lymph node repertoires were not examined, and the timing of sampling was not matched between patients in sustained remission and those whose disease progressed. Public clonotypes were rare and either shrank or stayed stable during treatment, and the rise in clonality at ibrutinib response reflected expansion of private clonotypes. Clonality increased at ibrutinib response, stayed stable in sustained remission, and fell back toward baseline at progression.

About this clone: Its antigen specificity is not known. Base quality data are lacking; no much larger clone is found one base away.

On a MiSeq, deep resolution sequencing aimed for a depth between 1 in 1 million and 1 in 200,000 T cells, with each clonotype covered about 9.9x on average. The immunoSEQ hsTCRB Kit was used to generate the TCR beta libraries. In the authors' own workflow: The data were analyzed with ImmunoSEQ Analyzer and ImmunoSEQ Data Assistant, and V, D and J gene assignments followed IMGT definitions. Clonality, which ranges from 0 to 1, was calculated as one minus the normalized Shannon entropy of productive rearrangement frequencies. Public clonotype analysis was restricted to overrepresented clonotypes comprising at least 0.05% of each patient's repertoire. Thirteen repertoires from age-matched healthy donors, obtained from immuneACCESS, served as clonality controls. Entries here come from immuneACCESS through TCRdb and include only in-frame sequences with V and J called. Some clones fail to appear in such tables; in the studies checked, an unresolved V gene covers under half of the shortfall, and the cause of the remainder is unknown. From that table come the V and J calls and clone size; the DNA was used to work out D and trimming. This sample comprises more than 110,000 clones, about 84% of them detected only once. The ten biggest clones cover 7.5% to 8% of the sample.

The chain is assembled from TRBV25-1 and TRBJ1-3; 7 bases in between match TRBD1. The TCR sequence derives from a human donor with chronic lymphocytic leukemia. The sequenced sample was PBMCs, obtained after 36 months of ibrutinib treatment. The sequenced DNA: TGTGCCAGCAGTCCTGAGGGACAGATATACTCTGGAAACACCATATATTTT. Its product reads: CASSPEGQIYSGNTIYF.